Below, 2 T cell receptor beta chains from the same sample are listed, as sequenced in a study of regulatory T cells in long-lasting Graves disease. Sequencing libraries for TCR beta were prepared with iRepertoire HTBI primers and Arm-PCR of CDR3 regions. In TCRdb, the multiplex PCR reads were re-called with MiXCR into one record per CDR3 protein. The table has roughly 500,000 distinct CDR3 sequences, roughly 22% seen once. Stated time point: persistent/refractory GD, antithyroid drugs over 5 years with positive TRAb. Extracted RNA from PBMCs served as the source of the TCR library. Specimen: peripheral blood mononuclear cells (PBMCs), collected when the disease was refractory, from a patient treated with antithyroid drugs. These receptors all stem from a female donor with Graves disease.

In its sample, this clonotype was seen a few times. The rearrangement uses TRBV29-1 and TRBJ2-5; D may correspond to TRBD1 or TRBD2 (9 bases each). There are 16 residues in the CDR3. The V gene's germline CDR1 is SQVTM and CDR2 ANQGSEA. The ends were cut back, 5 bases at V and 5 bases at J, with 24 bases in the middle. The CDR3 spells CSVQRGDRVESETQYF. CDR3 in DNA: TGCAGCGTTCAGCGGGGGGACAGGGTTGAATCGGAGACCCAGTACTTC.

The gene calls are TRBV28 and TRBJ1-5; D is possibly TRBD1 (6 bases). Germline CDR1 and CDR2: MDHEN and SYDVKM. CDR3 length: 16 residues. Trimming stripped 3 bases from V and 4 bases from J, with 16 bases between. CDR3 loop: CASSLSEGVGNQPQHF. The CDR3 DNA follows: TGTGCCAGCAGTTTGTCCGAGGGGGTAGGAAATCAGCCCCAGCATTTT.